These T cell receptor beta chains were read from a single sample in a study of T cell responses to AZD1222 COVID-19 vaccine. The repertoire was sequenced with immunoSEQ multiplex PCR; TCRdb's copy has only in-frame clones and lacks some. Of about 120,000 clones listed, 86% are singletons. Sequencing was performed on peripheral blood, taken 28 days after the second AZD1222 dose. Every receptor here comes from an adult who received the AZD1222 COVID-19 vaccine. Each CDR3 is given without its conserved first and last residue. A D gene is named only where the DNA matches it firmly.

d_gene	v_gene	j_gene	CDR3aa
-	TRBV24-1	TRBJ2-2	ATSDSPWELEGTGELF
-	TRBV12-3/TRBV12-4	TRBJ1-3	GSGPGAGNTIY
-	TRBV9	TRBJ2-1	ASSGGGNQGGTSYNEQF
-	TRBV2	TRBJ2-1	ASRRSALSYNEQF
TRBD1	TRBV9	TRBJ1-3	ASSETGTGGNTIY
TRBD1	TRBV5-1	TRBJ2-7	ASSDRTGGREQY
-	TRBV5-4	TRBJ2-1	ASSLSKFDEQF
TRBD1	TRBV7-2	TRBJ1-2	ASSFNTGVGYT
-	TRBV2	TRBJ1-6	ASRGRGNSPLH
-	TRBV18	TRBJ1-4	ASSLMRDTFRNEKLF
-	TRBV2	TRBJ1-2	ASSRPGQGYT
-	TRBV29-1	TRBJ1-2	SLLTNYGYT
TRBD2	TRBV4-3	TRBJ2-2	ASSQVVSSGGAGDTGELF
-	TRBV28	TRBJ2-7	ASSLSGGRGLYEQY
-	TRBV5-5	TRBJ1-2	ASSFSGRVNYGYT
-	TRBV15	TRBJ2-1	ATSGLRTEVYNEQF